These 23 T cell receptor beta chains originate from one sample sequenced in a study of T cells in Graves' hyperthyroidism and ophthalmopathy (dated by TCRdb to the late 2010s). Libraries were made using multiplex PCR. The data were produced on an Illumina HiSeq 2000. The TCR beta CDR3 regions were amplified from the RNA transcripts. The TCR CDR3 was subjected to a first round of RT-PCR using the HTBI primer set and the Qiagen OneStep RT-PCR kit. TCRdb redid the processing of the public reads, applying fastp at Q25 and MiXCR, and retained in-frame beta chains. Every distinct CDR3 protein forms one entry, paired with its most common genes and DNA. The sample records 340,000 or so distinct CDR3 sequences, roughly 18% of which are singletons. Together, the top ten hold approximately 49% of the sample. Sequenced input: blood. These receptors all come from a woman in her forties or fifties with Graves' hyperthyroidism.

This clonotype has ten or more counts. The gene calls are TRBV12-3 or TRBV12-4 and TRBJ1-5; D gene ambiguous. CDR3 length: 13 residues. Deletions cut 6 bases from V and 2 bases from J, with 8 bases between. The CDR3 loop is CASRGGGNQPQHF. CDR3 DNA sequence: TGTGCCAGCAGGGGCGGAGGCAATCAGCCCCAGCATTTT.

The genes are TRBV6-1 and TRBJ2-1; D gene uncertain. The V end was cut by 8 bases, the J end by 0 bases, with 11 bases between. The length of the CDR3 is 14 residues. Per germline, CDR1 MNHNS and CDR2 SASEGT. As DNA, the CDR3 is TGTGCCAGCGCCCATCCTAGCTCCTACAATGAGCAGTTCTTC. It encodes CASAHPSSYNEQFF.

At least ten counts were recorded for this clonotype. The chain couples TRBV28 to TRBJ1-4; D is ambiguous. CDR1 and CDR2 (germline): MDHEN, SYDVKM. There are 13 residues in the CDR3. Trimming shortened V by 7 bases and J by 2 bases, and 8 bases separated the two germline ends. The CDR3 nucleotides read TGTGCCAGCATTTCAGGCACTAATGAAAAACTGTTTTTT. This codes for CASISGTNEKLFF.

This rearrangement joins TRBV4-2 to TRBJ2-1; 7 bases are a match to TRBD2. After removal of 3 bases from V and 7 bases from J, the junction contained 12 bases not matched to a gene. CDR3 length: 16 residues. The V gene's germline CDR1 is LGHNA and CDR2 YNFKEQ. CDR3 nucleotides: TGTGCCAGCAGCCACCCGTCGGGCGGGAGTAATAATGAGCAGTTCTTC. Its protein is CASSHPSGGSNNEQFF.

This clonotype was seen a handful of times. The chain combines TRBV20-1 with TRBJ2-5; TRBD2 is a possible D gene (7 bases). Trimming pared 4 bases from V and 1 base from J, leaving 10 bases between. This CDR3 comprises 13 residues. The germline V gene has CDR1 DFQATT and CDR2 SNEGSKA (reference sequence). In DNA, the CDR3 is TGCAGTGCTAATGGGGGGGCCCAAGAGACCCAGTACTTC. Its translation: CSANGGAQETQYF.

This clonotype was seen a few times. The gene calls are TRBV10-3 and TRBJ2-7, with 7 bases lining up with TRBD2. J lost 1 base, V lost 7 bases, and 4 bases had no gene match. The CDR3 contains 13 residues. In germline, CDR1 is ENHRY, CDR2 SYGVKD. In DNA, the CDR3 is TGTGCCATCAAAGGGAGGGAATCCTACGAGCAGTACTTC. It specifies CAIKGRESYEQYF.

The V call is TRBV11-2, the J call TRBJ1-6, with D possibly TRBD1 on 5 matching bases. Per the germline V gene, CDR1 is SGHAT and CDR2 is FQNNGV. V gave up 5 bases and J gave up 7 bases, with 12 bases separating them. This CDR3 is built from 14 residues. The CDR3 reads CASSPGAGNSPLHF. The DNA of the CDR3 is TGTGCCAGCAGCCCTGGGGCAGGGAATTCACCCCTCCACTTT.

The chain combines TRBV20-1 with TRBJ1-3, with unresolved D. This CDR3 is 14 amino acids long. Trimming stripped 1 base from V and 1 base from J, with 8 bases between. CDR1 is DFQATT and CDR2 is SNEGSKA in the germline V gene (reference sequence). DNA for the CDR3: TGCAGTGCTAGAGTCGGTGGATCTGGAAACACCATATATTTT. Encoded protein: CSARVGGSGNTIYF.

A few counts support this clonotype. The chain employs TRBV9 and TRBJ2-7; 10 positions agree with TRBD2. Germline V gene sequence: CDR1 SGDLS, CDR2 YYNGEE. CDR3 size: 15 residues. Unmatched junction bases numbered 5, after V lost 3 bases and J lost 2 bases. The CDR3 bases are TGTGCCAGCAGCGCCTACGGGACTAGCGCCTACGAGCAGTACTTC. Translated: CASSAYGTSAYEQYF.

This clonotype was counted ten times or more. The chain joins TRBV28 to TRBJ1-5, with TRBD1 identical over 8 bases. Germline CDR1 reads MDHEN; CDR2 reads SYDVKM. The V gene end was trimmed by 4 bases and the J gene end by 3 bases; junction bases not matched to a gene: 2. The CDR3 extends over 14 amino acids. The CDR3 bases are TGTGCCAGCAGTTCGGGACAGGTCAATCAGCCCCAGCATTTT. Amino acid sequence: CASSSGQVNQPQHF.

J is TRBJ2-2 and V is TRBV6-1, with unresolved D. The CDR3 runs to 11 residues. Germline V gene data show CDR1 as MNHNS and CDR2 as SASEGT. With 7 bases removed from V and 4 bases from J, the gap between germline ends came to 4 bases. CDR3 DNA: TGTGCCAGCACCGGCACCGGGGAGCTGTTTTTT. Amino acid sequence: CASTGTGELFF.

A few counts support this clonotype. J is TRBJ1-1 and V is TRBV28, with 7 bases matching TRBD1. The CDR3 sequence is 13 residues long. The germline gives CDR1 MDHEN, CDR2 SYDVKM. The V and J ends lost 6 bases and 5 bases, in that order; junction bases with no gene match: 6. The CDR3 nucleotides read TGTGCCAGCAGACCGACAGGGTTTACTGAAGCTTTCTTT. It yields the protein CASRPTGFTEAFF.

This clonotype has ten or more counts. The CDR3 is CASRVSRYSYEQYF. The CDR3 DNA sequence: TGTGCCAGCCGGGTAAGCCGTTACTCCTACGAGCAGTACTTC. The chain uses TRBV6-1 and TRBJ2-7; no firm D call. The CDR3 covers 14 residues. V lost 8 bases and J 0 bases, leaving 14 bases between the germline ends. Germline V gives CDR1 MNHNS, CDR2 SASEGT.

The sample holds a few counts of this clonotype. This chain connects TRBV5-1 to TRBJ2-7; D is unresolved. Trimming took 0 bases from V and 6 from J, leaving 25 bases between them. Germline CDR1 and CDR2: SGHRS and YFSETQ. The CDR3 has 18 residues. The CDR3, as DNA: TGCGCCAGCAGCTTGGCCGTAGGGATCCCTATCAATATTTGCGAGCAGTACGTC. It specifies CASSLAVGIPINICEQYV.

This clonotype was observed a handful of times. V is TRBV3-1 and J is TRBJ2-5; 15 bases match TRBD2. Germline V gene data show CDR1 as LGHDT and CDR2 as YNNKEL (reference sequence). There are 16 residues in the CDR3. The V gene end was trimmed by 4 bases and the J gene end by 5 bases; junction bases not matched to a gene: 5. The DNA of the CDR3 is TGTGCCAGCAGCCCCAGGACTAGCGGGAGGGAGGAGACCCAGTACTTC. It is translated as CASSPRTSGREETQYF.

The V and J genes are TRBV27 and TRBJ2-2, with D tentatively TRBD1 (6 bases). The V end was cut by 4 bases, the J end by 1 base, with 10 bases between. The CDR3 runs to 15 residues. From germline, CDR1 is MNHEY and CDR2 SMNVEV (reference sequence). The CDR3 DNA reads TGTGCCAGCAGTTCCCCGGGACAGAACACCGGGGAGCTGTTTTTT. Protein: CASSSPGQNTGELFF.

The chain is built from TRBV28 and TRBJ2-3; 7 bases match TRBD1. CDR1 and CDR2 from the germline V gene are MDHEN and SYDVKM. The CDR3 is 15 amino acids. The J segment lost 0 bases and the V segment lost 5 bases, leaving 5 bases of the junction unmatched. CDR3 DNA sequence: TGTGCCAGCAGTGGTCCGGGACAGAGCACAGATACGCAGTATTTT. This translates into CASSGPGQSTDTQYF. Based on the CDR3 plus reference TRBV28 and TRBJ2-3, the full variable domain is DVKVTQSSRYLVKRTGEKVFLECVQDMDHENMFWYRQDPGLGLRLIYFSYDVKMKEKGDIPEGYSVSREKKERFSLILESASTNQTSMYLCASSGPGQSTDTQYFGPGTRLTVL.

The chain carries TRBV6-1 and TRBJ2-7; 14 bases map to TRBD2. V lost 6 bases and J lost 0; bases outside the gene matches: 4. The germline CDR1 and CDR2 sequences are MNHNS and SASEGT. The length of the CDR3 is 16 residues. The chain's CDR3 is CASRQTSGGASYEQYV. The CDR3, as DNA: TGTGCCAGCAGGCAGACTAGCGGGGGGGCCTCCTACGAGCAGTACGTC.

The rearrangement links TRBV18 to TRBJ2-5; D unclear. Trimming cost V 3 bases and J 1 base, with 9 bases left between them. The CDR3 contains 14 residues. Germline CDR1 and CDR2: KGHSH and LQKENI. The CDR3 is CASSPGRIQETQYF. The DNA for the CDR3 is TGTGCCAGCTCACCGGGCCGGATCCAAGAGACCCAGTACTTC.

The chain combines TRBV13 with TRBJ2-5, with D maybe TRBD2 (6 bases). The CDR3 has 16 amino acids. The V gene's germline CDR1 is PRHDT and CDR2 FYEKMQ (reference sequence). V was trimmed by 5 bases and J by 2 bases, leaving 18 bases between them. Written as DNA, the CDR3 is TGTGCCAGCAGCGGGCGGGACGGAACCTCGCAAGAGACCCAGTACTTC. This gives the protein CASSGRDGTSQETQYF. Based on the CDR3 plus reference TRBV13 and TRBJ2-5, the full variable domain is AAGVIQSPRHLIKEKRETATLKCYPIPRHDTVYWYQQGPGQDPQFLISFYEKMQSDKGSIPDRFSAQQFSDYHSELNMSSLELGDSALYFCASSGRDGTSQETQYFGPGTRLLVL.

This clonotype was found many times. The genes are TRBV2 and TRBJ2-5; no firm D call. Between the trimmed V and J ends, which lost 4 bases and 1 base, there was a span of 7 bases. Germline CDR1 is SNHLY and CDR2 is FYNNEI. The CDR3 has 13 amino acids. CDR3 in DNA: TGTGCCAGCAGTGCTAGTTTCCAAGAGACCCAGTACTTC. It encodes CASSASFQETQYF. The variable domain in full, completed from reference TRBV2 and TRBJ2-5, reads EPEVTQTPSHQVTQMGQEVILRCVPISNHLYFYWYRQILGQKVEFLVSFYNNEISEKSEIFDDQFSVERPDGSNFTLKIRSTKLEDSAMYFCASSASFQETQYFGPGTRLLVL.

The sample holds a few counts of this clonotype. The CDR3 DNA is TGTGCCTGGAGGGATTCTTACAGGGGGTCCCCTGGAAACACCATATATTTT. This encodes CAWRDSYRGSPGNTIYF. This sequence joins TRBV30 and TRBJ1-3; TRBD1 aligns across 8 bases. Germline-derived CDR1 and CDR2 are GTSNPN and SVGIG (reference sequence). There are 17 residues in the CDR3. The J segment lost 2 bases and the V segment lost 3 bases, leaving 12 bases of the junction unmatched.

The table lists this clonotype with a few counts. One end of the junction is discordant with germline, which a read error may explain. The chain links TRBV6-1 to TRBJ2-7, with 9 bases that match TRBD2. Germline-derived CDR1 and CDR2 are MNHNS and SASEGT. The CDR3 contains 14 residues. The CDR3 DNA sequence: TGTGCCAGCAGTAAAGCGGGAGGCACCTACGAGCAGTACTTC. It encodes CASSKAGGTYEQYF.